This T cell receptor beta chain was sequenced for a study of blood T cell repertoires in COVID-19. Turning to the study itself: Acute-phase and convalescent COVID-19 samples originated in the United States, Italy and Spain.

This clone showed up just once. The junction does not match germline at one end; this may be a read error. In the authors' workflow: It was from reference gene primer amplification that nucleated cell counts were estimated. Some clones are missing from TCRdb's copy, which holds only in-frame ones; the method was immunoSEQ multiplex PCR. V and J calls and clone size are those listed in that table; D and trimming were worked out from the DNA. The sample lists tens of thousands of clones, roughly 89% occurring once. Patients in Seattle were enrolled during active infection, then followed longitudinally. The CDR3 spans 14 residues. Per the germline V gene, CDR1 is LGHDT and CDR2 is YNNKEL (reference sequence).

Sequenced: peripheral blood. This TCR was recovered from a woman aged 55 to 70 with COVID-19, enrolled during active disease. The chain employs TRBV3-1 (or the pseudogene TRBV3-2) and TRBJ1-1; D ambiguous. The CDR3 DNA follows: TGTGCCAGCAGACAAGGACTGCTGAACACTGAAGCTTTCTTT. Its protein product is CASRQGLLNTEAFF.